What follows are 31 T cell receptor beta chains derived from one specimen sequenced in a study of blood T cell repertoires in COVID-19. Data came from immunoSEQ multiplex PCR; TCRdb stores just in-frame clones and leaves some out. Of about 190,000 clones in the sample, around nine tenths were seen once. Sequencing was performed on peripheral blood. These receptors originate from a man between 25 and 39 years old with acute or convalescent COVID-19.

The chain recombines TRBV4-1 with TRBJ2-7, with 8 bases identical to TRBD2. This CDR3 contains 15 residues. Germline CDR1 MGHRA, CDR2 YSYEKL. Trimming took 3 bases from V and 2 from J; bases not matched to a gene: 6. CDR3 amino acids: CASSQVLAAPYEQYF. Written as DNA, the CDR3 is TGCGCCAGCAGCCAGGTACTAGCGGCCCCCTACGAGCAGTACTTC.

This chain joins TRBV30 and TRBJ2-5; D is unclear. CDR3 length: 11 amino acids. V shed 2 bases and J shed 4 bases, with 5 bases lying between them. Per germline, CDR1 GTSNPN and CDR2 SVGIG (reference sequence). CDR3 in amino acids: CAWSWAETQYF. The CDR3 DNA follows: TGTGCCTGGAGTTGGGCAGAGACCCAGTACTTC.

This clone was seen just once. J is TRBJ1-2 and V is TRBV29-1; the D gene is possibly TRBD1 (5 bases). Germline V gene lookup returns CDR1 SQVTM and CDR2 ANQGSEA. Trimming cost V 3 bases and J 13 bases, with 15 bases left between them. CDR3 length equals 11 residues. CDR3 protein: CSVETAGPSTF. CDR3 in DNA: TGCAGCGTTGAGACAGCTGGTCCGTCCACCTTC. The whole variable domain, remainder taken from reference TRBV29-1 and TRBJ1-2, is SAVISQKPSRDICQRGTSLTIQCQVDSQVTMMFWYRQQPGQSLTLIATANQGSEATYESGFVIDKFPISRPNLTFSTLTVSNMSPEDSSIYLCSVETAGPSTFGSGTRLTVV.

The gene calls are TRBV7-6 and TRBJ1-6; D might be TRBD1 (5 bases). This CDR3 spans 15 amino acids. Trimming left V 3 bases short and J 8 bases short, with 14 bases between. In germline, CDR1 is SGHVS, CDR2 FNYEAQ. CDR3: CASSFRTPGYSPLHF. CDR3 nucleotide sequence: TGTGCCAGCAGCTTTCGGACACCCGGATATTCACCCCTCCACTTT.

The chain has TRBV27 and TRBJ1-1; 8 nucleotides line up with TRBD1. V shed 5 bases and J 5 bases; nucleotides not matched to a gene: 4. This CDR3 contains 13 residues. Germline values: CDR1 MNHEY, CDR2 SMNVEV (reference sequence). The chain's CDR3 is CASSPQGGTEAFF. The CDR3 DNA follows: TGTGCCAGCAGTCCACAGGGGGGGACTGAAGCTTTCTTT.

The V gene is TRBV15, the J gene TRBJ2-1, with 7 bases fitting TRBD2. CDR1 and CDR2 (germline): LNHNV, YYDKDF (reference sequence). V was clipped by 7 bases and J by 7 bases; unmatched bases: 10. This CDR3 region has 14 residues. The CDR3 DNA reads as TGTGCCACCAAGAGCCGTCTGGGGGGGAATGAGCAGTTCTTC. Protein sequence: CATKSRLGGNEQFF.

The chain has TRBV29-1 and TRBJ1-2; 8 bases align to TRBD1. Germline V gene data show CDR1 as SQVTM and CDR2 as ANQGSEA. V trimming: 7 bases; J trimming: 3 bases; junction bases outside the gene matches: 13. The CDR3 is 15 residues long. CDR3 loop: CSARTRTGRDYGYTF. In DNA, the CDR3 is TGCAGCGCCCGAACTAGGACAGGGAGGGACTATGGCTACACCTTC.

CDR3 sequence reads: CASSIGRFNQPQHF. DNA of the CDR3: TGTGCCAGTAGTATCGGTCGGTTCAATCAGCCCCAGCATTTT. The chain has TRBV19 and TRBJ1-5; D gene unclear. Trimming took off 3 bases at V and 3 bases at J, with 9 bases between the two ends. Germline assignment: CDR1 LNHDA and CDR2 SQIVND (reference sequence). The length of the CDR3 is 14 residues. The full variable domain, with the rest looked up from reference TRBV19 and TRBJ1-5, is DGGITQSPKYLFRKEGQNVTLSCEQNLNHDAMYWYRQDPGQGLRLIYYSQIVNDFQKGDIAEGYSVSREKKESFPLTVTSAQKNPTAFYLCASSIGRFNQPQHFGDGTRLSIL.

The chain joins TRBV13 to TRBJ1-2; D not resolved. The CDR3 is 15 amino acids. CDR1 and CDR2 (germline): PRHDT, FYEKMQ (reference sequence). V dropped 0 bases and J dropped 1 base, with 9 bases sitting between them. CDR3 sequence reads: CASSLGIRGNYGYTF. In DNA form, the CDR3 reads TGTGCCAGCAGCTTAGGGATTCGGGGTAACTATGGCTACACCTTC. The full variable domain, rest sourced from reference TRBV13 and TRBJ1-2, is AAGVIQSPRHLIKEKRETATLKCYPIPRHDTVYWYQQGPGQDPQFLISFYEKMQSDKGSIPDRFSAQQFSDYHSELNMSSLELGDSALYFCASSLGIRGNYGYTFGSGTRLTVV.

V is TRBV9 and J is TRBJ2-7; 8 positions match TRBD2. CDR3 size: 14 residues. V gave up 4 bases and J gave up 0 bases; unmatched junction bases: 3. Germline CDR1 SGDLS, CDR2 YYNGEE. The CDR3 DNA reads as TGTGCCAGCAGCACGAGCGGGAGCTCCTACGAGCAGTACTTC. As protein: CASSTSGSSYEQYF.

This chain connects TRBV7-2 to TRBJ1-1; D may be TRBD1 (6 bases). The CDR3 loop spans 18 amino acids. V was clipped by 5 bases and J by 0 bases, with 22 bases between them. Looked up from germline, CDR1 is SGHTA and CDR2 is FQGNSA. The CDR3 region is CASSPSTGRGLLNTEAFF. DNA of the CDR3: TGTGCCAGCAGCCCCTCGACAGGCCGCGGGTTGTTGAACACTGAAGCTTTCTTT.

The rearrangement links TRBV18 to TRBJ2-7; D ambiguous. The CDR3 covers 13 residues. Germline CDR1 KGHSH, CDR2 LQKENI. V shed 5 bases and J shed 6 bases, with 14 bases lying between them. In DNA, the CDR3 is TGTGCCAGCTCAATAGAATCGAGCCGCGAGCAGTACTTC. Encoded protein: CASSIESSREQYF.

The J gene is TRBJ1-2, the V gene TRBV5-1; the match to TRBD1 covers 9 bases. CDR3 size: 14 residues. V lost 4 bases and J lost 3; bases outside the gene matches: 4. The germline gives CDR1 SGHRS, CDR2 YFSETQ. The DNA for the CDR3 is TGCGCCAGCAGCCCACAGGGGGCTGACTATGGCTACACCTTC. Its protein product is CASSPQGADYGYTF.

This chain connects TRBV7-8 to TRBJ2-7; TRBD1 matches at 7 bases. The V gene's germline CDR1 is SGHVS and CDR2 FQNEAQ. Losses at the gene ends were 5 bases for V and 1 base for J; bases not matched to a gene: 11. The CDR3 is made up of 16 amino acids. The CDR3 loop reads CASSPYPGQASYEQYF. The DNA of the CDR3 is TGTGCCAGCAGCCCTTATCCTGGACAGGCGTCCTACGAGCAGTACTTC.

V usage is TRBV30 and J usage is TRBJ2-1; no firm D call. Trimming took 1 base from V and 5 from J, leaving 12 bases between them. This CDR3 contains 14 residues. The V gene's germline CDR1 is GTSNPN and CDR2 SVGIG (reference sequence). CDR3 residues: CAWSGGLTNNEQFF. The DNA of the CDR3 is TGTGCCTGGAGTGGCGGATTAACAAACAATGAGCAGTTCTTC. The full variable domain, rest sourced from reference TRBV30 and TRBJ2-1, is SQTIHQWPATLVQPVGSPLSLECTVEGTSNPNLYWYRQAAGRGLQLLFYSVGIGQISSEVPQNLSASRPQDRQFILSSKKLLLSDSGFYLCAWSGGLTNNEQFFGPGTRLTVL.

The rearrangement uses TRBV19 and TRBJ1-1; 7 bases fit TRBD1. V gave up 3 bases and J gave up 6 bases; unmatched junction bases: 1. Germline lookup yields CDR1 LNHDA and CDR2 SQIVND (reference sequence). CDR3 length: 12 residues. The DNA for the CDR3 is TGTGCCAGTAGTATGGGACAGCCTGAAGCTTTCTTT. This gives the protein CASSMGQPEAFF.

The chain couples TRBV6-5 to TRBJ1-2; D may be TRBD1 (5 bases). Germline V gene data show CDR1 as MNHEY and CDR2 as SVGAGI. This CDR3 is 11 amino acids long. The V end was cut by 10 bases, the J end by 4 bases, with 10 bases between. As DNA, the CDR3 is TGTGCCACCTCCAGGGTCTATGGCTACACCTTC. Translation: CATSRVYGYTF.

The chain links TRBV4-1 to TRBJ1-1, with 8 nucleotides matching TRBD1. The germline CDR1 and CDR2 sequences are MGHRA and YSYEKL. Germline trimming cut 1 base from V and 8 bases from J; bases unmatched to any gene: 12. The CDR3 has 16 residues. The CDR3 sequence: CASSQVGQGFPEEAFF. DNA of the CDR3: TGCGCCAGCAGCCAAGTCGGACAGGGTTTCCCCGAAGAAGCTTTCTTT.

The gene calls are TRBV3-1 (or the pseudogene TRBV3-2) and TRBJ2-3; possible D gene TRBD1, 8 bases. V was pared by 8 bases and J by 4 bases, with 16 bases between. CDR1 and CDR2 (germline): LGHDT, YNNKEL (reference sequence). This CDR3 spans 14 amino acids. CDR3: CASGGEDRADTQYF. The DNA of the CDR3 is TGTGCCAGCGGGGGGGAGGACAGGGCAGATACGCAGTATTTT.

The chain joins TRBV30 to TRBJ2-7; TRBD1 matches at 11 bases. Germline V gene lookup returns CDR1 GTSNPN and CDR2 SVGIG (reference sequence). The CDR3 runs 15 residues. V lost 1 base to trimming and J lost 6 bases; unmatched junction nucleotides: 8. DNA of the CDR3: TGTGCCTGGAGTGACGGGACAGGGGGGGTTTTCGAGCAGTACTTC. Protein sequence: CAWSDGTGGVFEQYF. Full variable domain (missing parts from reference TRBV30 and TRBJ2-7): SQTIHQWPATLVQPVGSPLSLECTVEGTSNPNLYWYRQAAGRGLQLLFYSVGIGQISSEVPQNLSASRPQDRQFILSSKKLLLSDSGFYLCAWSDGTGGVFEQYFGPGTRLTVT.

This sequence joins TRBV27 and TRBJ2-7, with D possibly being TRBD2 (6 bases). The CDR3 totals 13 residues. V shed 6 bases and J shed 4 bases, with 13 bases lying between them. Germline V gene lookup returns CDR1 MNHEY and CDR2 SMNVEV (reference sequence). The CDR3 region is CASSRDWKYEQYF. CDR3 bases: TGTGCCAGCAGCCGGGACTGGAAGTACGAGCAGTACTTC.

The rearrangement links TRBV5-5 to TRBJ2-7; TRBD1 aligns across 8 bases. Per germline, CDR1 SGHKS and CDR2 YYEKEE (reference sequence). After removal of 2 bases from V and 6 bases from J, the junction contained 7 bases not matched to a gene. The CDR3 contains 14 residues. The CDR3, as DNA: TGTGCCAGCAGCTTTGGACAGGGTCCTTCCGAGCAGTACTTC. It yields the protein CASSFGQGPSEQYF.

CDR3 in DNA: TGTGCCAGCAGCTTATACAGGACAAGTTCGGAGACCCAGTACTTC. It codes for CASSLYRTSSETQYF. V gene TRBV7-9 combines with J gene TRBJ2-5; a weak D match, TRBD1 (5 bases). There are 15 residues in the CDR3. Looked up from germline, CDR1 is SEHNR and CDR2 is FQNEAQ (reference sequence). V was pared by 2 bases and J by 5 bases, with 15 bases between.

V and J are TRBV6-4 and TRBJ2-1; 13 bases agree with TRBD2. The CDR3 runs to 20 residues. Trimming at V came to 0 bases and at J to 4 bases, leaving 12 bases not matched to a gene. Germline assignment: CDR1 MRHNA and CDR2 SNTAGT. The CDR3 nucleotides are TGTGCCAGCAGTGACTCCCGGCCACTAGCGGGAGGGCGAAGGTACAATGAGCAGTTCTTC. Translated, it gives CASSDSRPLAGGRRYNEQFF.

This chain links TRBV11-2 with TRBJ2-3, with 8 bases aligning to TRBD1. The CDR3 runs 15 residues. With 3 bases clipped from V and 5 bases from J, the junction kept 7 bases outside the gene matches. Germline V gene data show CDR1 as SGHAT and CDR2 as FQNNGV. The CDR3 nucleotides read TGTGCCAGCAGCTTCCCTGGGACAGGTAGAGATACGCAGTATTTT. Its translation: CASSFPGTGRDTQYF.

The rearrangement links TRBV6-5 to TRBJ2-5; D is possibly TRBD2 (6 bases). Trimming left V 4 bases short and J 5 bases short, with 20 bases between. The CDR3 covers 16 residues. Germline V lookup: CDR1 MNHEY, CDR2 SVGAGI. CDR3 sequence: CASSSRSRVGGETQYF. The DNA for the CDR3 is TGTGCCAGCAGTTCCCGGAGCAGGGTTGGGGGGGAGACCCAGTACTTC.

This sequence joins TRBV5-1 and TRBJ2-7; 7 positions match TRBD1. Germline CDR1 and CDR2: SGHRS and YFSETQ. The length of the CDR3 is 15 residues. V trimming: 6 bases; J trimming: 1 base; junction bases outside the gene matches: 10. The CDR3 region is CASTHRDRGSYEQYF. The CDR3 nucleotides are TGCGCCAGCACGCACCGGGACAGAGGATCCTACGAGCAGTACTTC.

The chain combines TRBV5-1 with TRBJ2-2, with TRBD2 matching 9 bases. The length of the CDR3 is 15 residues. Germline V gives CDR1 SGHRS, CDR2 YFSETQ. Trimming cost V 1 base and J 6 bases; bases outside gene matches: 4. In DNA, the CDR3 is TGCGCCAGCAGCTTGTACGGCGGGAGGGCCGGGGAGCTGTTTTTT. It yields the protein CASSLYGGRAGELFF.

V and J are TRBV5-1 and TRBJ2-1, with 8 bases that match TRBD2. The CDR3 loop spans 13 amino acids. Looked up from germline, CDR1 is SGHRS and CDR2 is YFSETQ. V was clipped by 4 bases and J by 7 bases; unmatched bases: 4. The CDR3 region is CASSPGLVNEQFF. DNA of the CDR3: TGCGCCAGCAGCCCGGGACTAGTTAATGAGCAGTTCTTC.

This clone was seen a few times. The chain has TRBV2 and TRBJ1-5; D unclear. CDR1 and CDR2 from the germline V gene are SNHLY and FYNNEI. V was clipped by 5 bases and J by 1 base, with 12 bases between them. This CDR3 spans 15 amino acids. The DNA for the CDR3 is TGTGCCAGCAGTCCCCGGATACAGAGCAATCAGCCCCAGCATTTT. It encodes CASSPRIQSNQPQHF.

The V and J genes are TRBV30 and TRBJ1-5; D is undetermined. V was cut by 1 base and J by 7 bases, with 11 bases left in between. From germline, CDR1 is GTSNPN and CDR2 SVGIG (reference sequence). The CDR3 covers 13 residues. CDR3 sequence: CAWSGGTEQPQHF. The CDR3 DNA reads TGTGCCTGGAGTGGCGGTACGGAGCAGCCCCAGCATTTT.